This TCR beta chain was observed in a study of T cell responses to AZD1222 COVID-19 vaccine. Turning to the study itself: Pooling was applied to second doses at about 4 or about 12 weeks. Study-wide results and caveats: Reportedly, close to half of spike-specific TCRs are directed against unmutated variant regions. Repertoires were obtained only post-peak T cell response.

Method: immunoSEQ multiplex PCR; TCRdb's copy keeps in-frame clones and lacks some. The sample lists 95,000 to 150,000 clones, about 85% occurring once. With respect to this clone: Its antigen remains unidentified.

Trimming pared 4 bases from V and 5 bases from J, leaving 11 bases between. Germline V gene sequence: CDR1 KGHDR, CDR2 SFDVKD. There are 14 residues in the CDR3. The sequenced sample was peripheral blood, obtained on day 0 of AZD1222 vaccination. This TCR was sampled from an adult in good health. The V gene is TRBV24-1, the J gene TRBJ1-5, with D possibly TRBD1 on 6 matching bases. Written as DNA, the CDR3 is TGTGCCACCAGTGACAACAGGGTCGATCAGCCCCAGCATTTT. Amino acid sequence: CATSDNRVDQPQHF.